Following are 30 T cell receptor beta chains from one sample sequenced in a study of blood T cell repertoires in COVID-19. TCRdb's copy holds only in-frame clones and misses some; the assay was immunoSEQ multiplex PCR. This sample yields about 110,000 clones, of which 75% to 85% are seen a single time; under 8% belongs to the top ten. Sequenced sample: peripheral blood. The receptors derive from a man older than 75 with COVID-19, enrolled during active disease.

This chain connects TRBV7-2 to TRBJ2-7; D gene uncertain. CDR1 is SGHTA and CDR2 is FQGNSA in the germline V gene. The CDR3 has 13 amino acids. Trimming shortened V by 2 bases and J by 3 bases, and 8 bases separated the two germline ends. The CDR3 protein is CASSLSQVYEQYF. The CDR3 DNA is TGTGCCAGCAGCTTATCCCAGGTCTACGAGCAGTACTTC.

This clone was seen just once. The gene calls are TRBV13 and TRBJ2-3, with 14 bases that match TRBD2. CDR3 size: 17 residues. V was pared by 4 bases and J by 4 bases, with 7 bases of the junction left unmatched. The germline gives CDR1 PRHDT, CDR2 FYEKMQ (reference sequence). The CDR3 loop is CASSSPGGLAGADTQYF. CDR3 bases: TGTGCCAGCAGCTCACCCGGGGGACTAGCGGGAGCAGATACGCAGTATTTT. The whole variable domain, remainder taken from reference TRBV13 and TRBJ2-3, is AAGVIQSPRHLIKEKRETATLKCYPIPRHDTVYWYQQGPGQDPQFLISFYEKMQSDKGSIPDRFSAQQFSDYHSELNMSSLELGDSALYFCASSSPGGLAGADTQYFGPGTRLTVL.

The rearrangement uses TRBV10-3 and TRBJ2-7; D is uncertain. V lost 10 bases and J lost 3, with 13 bases in between. This CDR3 spans 12 amino acids. CDR1 is ENHRY, CDR2 SYGVKD, per germline. This CDR3 reads CASGGSIYEQYF. CDR3 sequence (DNA): TGTGCCAGCGGTGGCTCAATCTACGAGCAGTACTTC.

The gene calls are TRBV7-9 and TRBJ2-1, with D maybe TRBD2 (5 bases). Trimming shortened V by 5 bases and J by 0 bases, and 14 bases separated the two germline ends. Germline V gene data show CDR1 as SEHNR and CDR2 as FQNEAQ (reference sequence). CDR3 length equals 16 residues. The CDR3 region is CASSLWTGGSYNEQFF. In DNA form, the CDR3 reads TGTGCCAGCAGCCTCTGGACTGGAGGCTCCTACAATGAGCAGTTCTTC.

The genes are TRBV6-1 and TRBJ2-3; 11 bases match TRBD2. Unmatched junction bases numbered 2, after V lost 3 bases and J lost 6 bases. The CDR3 sequence is 14 residues long. The germline CDR1 and CDR2 sequences are MNHNS and SASEGT. The CDR3 loop is CASSDWTSGDTQYF. CDR3 coding DNA: TGTGCCAGCAGTGATTGGACTAGCGGGGATACGCAGTATTTT.

This chain links TRBV5-1 with TRBJ2-7; the match to TRBD1 covers 8 bases. The CDR3 length is 15 residues. Germline V gene data show CDR1 as SGHRS and CDR2 as YFSETQ. V lost 2 bases, J lost 7 bases, and 11 bases stayed unmatched. The chain's CDR3 is CASSLTGQGEGEQYF. The CDR3 region has the DNA TGCGCCAGCAGCTTAACCGGACAGGGAGAGGGTGAGCAGTACTTC.

The rearrangement links TRBV18 to TRBJ2-1, with a weak D call TRBD2 (5 bases). CDR1 is KGHSH and CDR2 is LQKENI in the germline V gene. V lost 0 bases, J lost 3 bases, and 9 bases lay in between. The CDR3 is made up of 15 amino acids. CDR3 protein: CASSPPSGGYNEQFF. The CDR3, as DNA: TGTGCCAGCTCACCACCGAGCGGAGGCTACAATGAGCAGTTCTTC.

This clone was found once. The genes are TRBV5-1 and TRBJ1-3; a weak D match, TRBD1 (6 bases). This CDR3 comprises 16 residues. CDR1 and CDR2 (germline): SGHRS, YFSETQ. Trimming removed 4 bases at V and 3 bases at J, with 17 bases between. The CDR3 region has the DNA TGCGCCAGCAGCCTAGAACCACAGGGTGGTGGAAACACCATATATTTT. The encoded protein is CASSLEPQGGGNTIYF.

The DNA for the CDR3 is TGTGCCAGCAGTGAAAGACAGGGGGCGATGAACACTGAAGCTTTCTTT. Its protein is CASSERQGAMNTEAFF. The chain joins TRBV6-1 to TRBJ1-1; 10 bases line up with TRBD1. Germline V gene lookup returns CDR1 MNHNS and CDR2 SASEGT. Trimming took 2 bases from V and 0 from J; bases not matched to a gene: 3. The CDR3 is made up of 16 amino acids.

J is TRBJ2-7 and V is TRBV7-2, with 8 bases that match TRBD2. Looked up from germline, CDR1 is SGHTA and CDR2 is FQGNSA. V lost 1 base and J lost 2; bases outside the gene matches: 4. CDR3 length: 15 amino acids. The chain's CDR3 is CASSLVAGGTYEQYF. CDR3 sequence (DNA): TGTGCCAGCAGCTTAGTGGCGGGAGGAACCTACGAGCAGTACTTC.

This rearrangement joins TRBV7-2 to TRBJ1-3, with no clear D. Trimming pared 3 bases from V and 1 base from J, leaving 4 bases between. Germline CDR1 is SGHTA and CDR2 is FQGNSA. The CDR3 covers 13 residues. CDR3 sequence: CASSFMSGNTIYF. The CDR3 coding sequence is TGTGCCAGCAGCTTCATGTCTGGAAACACCATATATTTT.

This clone was counted a few times. V usage is TRBV6-5 and J usage is TRBJ1-2; D might be TRBD1 (6 bases). This CDR3 comprises 15 residues. V lost 5 bases and J lost 4, with 17 bases in between. Germline V gene data show CDR1 as MNHEY and CDR2 as SVGAGI. The CDR3 DNA is TGTGCCAGCAGTATAAATCCGGGACACATCTATGGCTACACCTTC. This encodes CASSINPGHIYGYTF.

The rearrangement joins TRBV18 to TRBJ2-3, with 7 bases lining up with TRBD2. The CDR3 spans 14 residues. Unmatched junction bases numbered 8, after V lost 10 bases and J lost 1 base. CDR1 KGHSH and CDR2 LQKENI come from the germline V gene. The CDR3 bases are TGTGCCACCAAACGGGGAGGGGGCACAGATACGCAGTATTTT. This gives the protein CATKRGGGTDTQYF.

This chain links TRBV12-3 or TRBV12-4 with TRBJ2-3; D gene unclear. V dropped 4 bases and J dropped 5 bases, with 4 bases sitting between them. CDR3 length: 11 residues. CDR3 coding DNA: TGTGCCAGCAGTTCCCAAGATACGCAGTATTTT. This codes for CASSSQDTQYF.

The CDR3 protein is CASSPNRGLSSTDTQYF. The CDR3 nucleotides read TGTGCCAGCTCGCCCAACAGGGGGCTCTCTAGCACAGATACGCAGTATTTT. V and J are TRBV18 and TRBJ2-3; 9 bases are shared with TRBD1. The CDR3 is made up of 17 amino acids. V shed 6 bases and J 0 bases; nucleotides not matched to a gene: 10. The germline CDR1 and CDR2 sequences are KGHSH and LQKENI. The full variable domain, rest sourced from reference TRBV18 and TRBJ2-3, is NAGVMQNPRHLVRRRGQEARLRCSPMKGHSHVYWYRQLPEEGLKFMVYLQKENIIDESGMPKERFSAEFPKEGPSILRIQQVVRGDSAAYFCASSPNRGLSSTDTQYFGPGTRLTVL.

The chain uses TRBV6-5 and TRBJ1-5, with D unresolved. Germline V gene lookup returns CDR1 MNHEY and CDR2 SVGAGI. The V and J ends lost 0 bases and 4 bases respectively, with 7 bases between them. The CDR3 has 14 residues. CDR3 residues: CASSYSQFNQPQHF. Here the CDR3 DNA reads TGTGCCAGCAGTTACTCCCAGTTTAATCAGCCCCAGCATTTT.

There are many counts of this clone. The gene calls are TRBV27 and TRBJ1-2; D gene uncertain. V was pared by 0 bases and J by 5 bases, with 10 bases between. This CDR3 spans 14 amino acids. Germline assignment: CDR1 MNHEY and CDR2 SMNVEV (reference sequence). CDR3 DNA sequence: TGTGCCAGCAGTTTATCATGGGCTGAGTATGGCTACACCTTC. Protein product: CASSLSWAEYGYTF.

This rearrangement joins TRBV9 to TRBJ2-5; D might be TRBD1 (6 bases). V was pared by 3 bases and J by 3 bases, with 12 bases between. The V gene's germline CDR1 is SGDLS and CDR2 YYNGEE. The CDR3 runs 14 residues. CDR3 nucleotide sequence: TGTGCCAGCAGCGCCGGACAGCTTAAAGAGACCCAGTACTTC. Amino acid sequence: CASSAGQLKETQYF. The variable domain in full, completed from reference TRBV9 and TRBJ2-5, reads DSGVTQTPKHLITATGQRVTLRCSPRSGDLSVYWYQQSLDQGLQFLIQYYNGEERAKGNILERFSAQQFPDLHSELNLSSLELGDSALYFCASSAGQLKETQYFGPGTRLLVL.

This chain uses TRBV7-9 with TRBJ1-6; TRBD1 is a possible D gene (5 bases). Trimming removed 2 bases from V and 9 bases from J, with 20 bases in between. CDR1 SEHNR and CDR2 FQNEAQ come from the germline V gene (reference sequence). The CDR3 sequence is 17 residues long. CDR3 coding DNA: TGTGCCAGCAGCTTAATCTGGGGTCAGGGCCAGGCTTCACCCCTCCACTTT. Its translation is CASSLIWGQGQASPLHF. The variable domain in full, with the rest retrieved from reference TRBV7-9 and TRBJ1-6, is DTGVSQNPRHKITKRGQNVTFRCDPISEHNRLYWYRQTLGQGPEFLTYFQNEAQLEKSRLLSDRFSAERPKGSFSTLEIQRTEQGDSAMYLCASSLIWGQGQASPLHFGNGTRLTVT.

V and J are TRBV10-1 and TRBJ2-6; perhaps TRBD1 as D (6 bases). Per germline, CDR1 WNHNN and CDR2 SYGVQD (reference sequence). Trimming stripped 5 bases from V and 0 bases from J, with 11 bases between. CDR3 length: 16 residues. As DNA, the CDR3 is TGCGCCAGCAGTCCAGAAGGGGGCTCTGGGGCCAACGTCCTGACTTTC. Residues: CASSPEGGSGANVLTF.

The rearrangement joins TRBV9 to TRBJ2-2, with TRBD2 matching 8 bases. V shed 0 bases and J 4 bases; nucleotides not matched to a gene: 2. The CDR3 covers 15 residues. The germline V gene encodes CDR1 SGDLS and CDR2 YYNGEE. The CDR3 region has the DNA TGTGCCAGCAGCGTAGACGGGAGGGGCACCGGGGAGCTGTTTTTT. This translates into CASSVDGRGTGELFF.

The genes are TRBV6-6 and TRBJ2-1, with 14 nucleotides matching TRBD2. The length of the CDR3 is 18 residues. After removal of 6 bases from V and 0 bases from J, the junction contained 7 bases not matched to a gene. Germline loops: CDR1 MNHNY, CDR2 SVGAGI (reference sequence). The CDR3 is CASSRLAGGPSSYNEQFF. The CDR3 DNA follows: TGTGCCAGCAGCCGACTAGCGGGAGGGCCGAGCTCCTACAATGAGCAGTTCTTC.

This clone came up a few times. The chain couples TRBV10-3 to TRBJ2-7; 10 bases line up with TRBD2. This CDR3 is 16 amino acids long. Trimming took 4 bases from V and 2 from J; bases not matched to a gene: 8. CDR1 is ENHRY and CDR2 is SYGVKD in the germline V gene. The CDR3 bases are TGTGCCATCAGTGGAAATCCTAGCGGGAGCACCTACGAGCAGTACTTC. Amino acid sequence: CAISGNPSGSTYEQYF.

J is TRBJ2-2 and V is TRBV6-6; TRBD2 matches at 8 bases. Germline V gene lookup returns CDR1 MNHNY and CDR2 SVGAGI (reference sequence). This CDR3 has 16 residues. Trimming cost V 10 bases and J 3 bases; bases outside gene matches: 13. The CDR3 reads CAITKLGGGYTGELFF. The CDR3 DNA follows: TGTGCCATCACGAAGTTGGGCGGGGGGTACACCGGGGAGCTGTTTTTT.

The chain recombines TRBV18 with TRBJ2-7; D is ambiguous. V lost 0 bases and J 3 bases, leaving 6 bases between the germline ends. Germline V CDR1 and CDR2: KGHSH, LQKENI. The CDR3 consists of 13 residues. The CDR3 is CASSPPNSYEQYF. The CDR3 nucleotides read TGTGCCAGCTCACCACCGAATAGCTACGAGCAGTACTTC.

The genes are TRBV6-5 and TRBJ1-2; D might be TRBD1 (6 bases). The CDR3 is 15 amino acids. Germline lookup yields CDR1 MNHEY and CDR2 SVGAGI. V was pared by 5 bases and J by 0 bases, with 13 bases between. CDR3 region: CASSPTGTTNYGYTF. For the CDR3, the DNA is TGTGCCAGCAGTCCCACGGGGACAACTAACTATGGCTACACCTTC.

The CDR3 here is CASSLALRQGAFF. The CDR3 DNA reads TGTGCCAGCAGCTTAGCGCTTAGGCAGGGAGCTTTCTTT. The V gene is TRBV7-2, the J gene TRBJ1-1, with D possibly TRBD1 on 5 matching bases. The CDR3 covers 13 residues. Germline CDR1 is SGHTA and CDR2 is FQGNSA. V was pared by 0 bases and J by 10 bases, with 12 bases between.

The V gene is TRBV3-1 (or the pseudogene TRBV3-2), the J gene TRBJ1-4, with D perhaps TRBD1 (5 bases). V was trimmed by 4 bases and J by 4 bases, leaving 13 bases between them. The germline V gene has CDR1 LGHDT and CDR2 YNNKEL (reference sequence). The CDR3 spans 15 residues. CDR3 DNA: TGTGCCAGCAGCCCCTGGGGCAGGAATAATGAAAAACTGTTTTTT. Translation: CASSPWGRNNEKLFF.

The J gene is TRBJ1-5, the V gene TRBV18; D not resolved. CDR1 is KGHSH and CDR2 is LQKENI in the germline V gene. The CDR3 spans 14 residues. V dropped 3 bases and J dropped 0 bases, with 6 bases sitting between them. DNA for the CDR3: TGTGCCAGCTCACCGAGCAATAGCAATCAGCCCCAGCATTTT. Translated: CASSPSNSNQPQHF.

This clone was seen a few times. The chain couples TRBV28 to TRBJ2-3, with D perhaps matching TRBD2 (6 bases). The V gene lost 5 bases and the J gene lost 2 bases, with 14 bases spanning the gap. This CDR3 spans 15 amino acids. Germline lookup yields CDR1 MDHEN and CDR2 SYDVKM. CDR3 protein: CASSTERAVTDTQYF. As DNA, the CDR3 is TGTGCCAGCAGTACCGAGCGGGCAGTCACAGATACGCAGTATTTT.